Sequencing of this T cell receptor beta chain was carried out in a study of T cells in Graves' hyperthyroidism and ophthalmopathy. Overall study context: Any treatment followed the collection of peripheral blood at initial diagnosis. Study-wide findings and caveats: Blood also contained most expanded thyroid clonotypes above 0.001. Separating ophthalmopathy from stable hyperthyroidism was achieved by a 13 V-J model.

Not enrolled were patients with uncontrolled infection, other autoimmune disease, pregnancy or lactation. This clonotype showed up many times. Antigen specificity is unknown. Amplified TCR beta CDR3 regions derived from RNA transcripts. HTBI primers were used for first-round RT-PCR of the TCR CDR3. Using its own MiXCR run on the multiplex PCR reads, TCRdb lists one record per CDR3 protein. The sample has roughly 530,000 distinct CDR3 sequences; roughly 18% are singletons. Germline assignment: CDR1 SGHTA and CDR2 FQGNSA. V lost 6 bases, J lost 5 bases, and 17 bases lay in between. The CDR3 is 15 residues long.

The sequencing input was blood. The TCR was taken from a woman aged 18-29 years with Graves' ophthalmopathy. The chain couples TRBV7-2 to TRBJ2-1; D assignment may be TRBD1 or TRBD2 (5 bases each). The CDR3 is CASSSQGRGHNEQFF. As DNA, the CDR3 is TGTGCCAGCAGTTCCCAGGGAAGGGGACACAATGAGCAGTTCTTC.